This record looks at one T cell receptor (beta chain) sequence and its context. Its antigen remains unknown. TCRdb re-analyzed the 5' RACE reads; it lists each CDR3 protein once, without DNA. This table holds about 380,000 distinct CDR3 sequences. The sample comes from a study of T cells expressing NK-cell markers. Background on the study: Repertoires of TCR beta were obtained from T cells sorted as CD3+CD56+NKG2C+, CD3+CD56+NKG2C- and CD3+CD56-NKG2C+.

Study-wide results and caveats: A handful of donors likewise had their CD3+CD56-NKG2C+ fraction led by these clonotypes.

Sequenced: blood T cells: a sorted CD56 or NKG2C T cell subset, CD4+ or CD8+ T cells, or bulk PBMC T cells (not recorded which). The receptor was derived from a man aged 18-75 years in good health.

The CDR3: CASSKFGLGDTEAFF. The chain has TRBV7-9 and TRBJ1-1; TCRdb proposes TRBD1, but this gene call is untestable without DNA. The CDR3 loop spans 15 amino acids. Germline assignment: CDR1 SEHNR and CDR2 FQNEAQ (reference sequence).